The rows below give T cell receptor beta chains drawn from one sample of a study of blood T cell repertoires in COVID-19. Profiled with immunoSEQ multiplex PCR; TCRdb holds only in-frame clones, not every one. Of a few hundred thousand clones detected, 86% appear once; the ten largest clones hold under 2%. Sample: peripheral blood. All receptors derive from a woman in her forties or fifties with acute or convalescent COVID-19. Both conserved end residues are part of each CDR3. A D gene is named only where the DNA matches it firmly. For some rows the clone size is stated as once, few or many, or as a class when expanded; others skip it.

V,J,size,D,DNA,CDR3
TRBV5-6,TRBJ1-1,.,.,TGTGCCAGCAGCTTGGCTGGTTCGGTACAAGCTTTCTTT,CASSLAGSVQAFF
TRBV5-1,TRBJ1-1,.,TRBD1,TGCGCCAGCAGCGGGGGACAGCCGAACACTGAAGCTTTCTTT,CASSGGQPNTEAFF
TRBV11-2,TRBJ1-1,.,TRBD1,TGTGCCAGCAGCCCCAGGGCCCCAGGGGGGTTCCACCCTTTCTTT,CASSPRAPGGFHPFF
TRBV6-6,TRBJ2-7,.,.,TGTGCCAGCAGCCTGCCGGGGAGGCTAAACGAGCAGTACTTC,CASSLPGRLNEQYF
TRBV2,TRBJ2-1,.,.,TGTGCCAGCAGTGAAACGGGGAATTCCTACAATGAGCAGTTCTTC,CASSETGNSYNEQFF
TRBV19,TRBJ2-5,once,TRBD1,TGTGCCAGTAGTATTTCCGGGACAGGCCACCAAGAGACCCAGTACTTC,CASSISGTGHQETQYF
TRBV28,TRBJ1-4,.,.,TGTGCCAGCAGTAAGGGGAATTATGAAAAACTGTTTTTT,CASSKGNYEKLFF
TRBV3-1/TRBV3-2,TRBJ1-2,.,.,TGTGCCAGCAGCCTCCCAGGGACTAACTATGGCTACACCTTC,CASSLPGTNYGYTF
TRBV27,TRBJ2-3,.,TRBD1,TGTGCCAGCAGTTTATCGTTCAGGGGGCAGGTTAGTGGAACAGATACGCAGTATTTT,CASSLSFRGQVSGTDTQYF
TRBV6-6,TRBJ2-3,.,TRBD1,TGTGCCAGCAGTCCGCACGGGACAGGACAGACCACAGATACGCAGTATTTT,CASSPHGTGQTTDTQYF
TRBV18,TRBJ2-5,.,.,TGTGCCAGCTCACCCGGGCAGGGGACGGAGACCCAGTACTTC,CASSPGQGTETQYF
TRBV24-1,TRBJ2-3,.,.,TGTGCCACCAGTGACCCAGGGAATTTGGGCACAGATACGCAGTATTTT,CATSDPGNLGTDTQYF
TRBV5-4,TRBJ2-5,few,TRBD1,TGTGCCAGCAGCGGCCGGGACAGGGAAGAAGAGACCCAGTACTTC,CASSGRDREEETQYF
TRBV19,TRBJ1-2,.,TRBD1,TGTGCCACGTCGGACAGGGACTATGGCTACACCTTC,CATSDRDYGYTF
TRBV5-5,TRBJ1-2,once,.,TGTGCCAGCAGCTTGCTTCACAGGAGCGACTATGGCTACACCTTC,CASSLLHRSDYGYTF
TRBV28,TRBJ1-4,.,TRBD1,TGTGCCAGCAGCCTCAAGGGTAAGAGACAGGGGTTTGAAAAACTGTTTTTT,CASSLKGKRQGFEKLFF
TRBV13,TRBJ2-3,.,TRBD2,TGTGCCAGCAGCTCGGCACACGGACTAGCGGGAGGGAGTCGCACAGATACGCAGTATTTT,CASSSAHGLAGGSRTDTQYF
TRBV27,TRBJ1-5,.,.,TGTGCCAGCAGTTTGAGTCTTCTACGGCCCCAGCATTTT,CASSLSLLRPQHF
TRBV9,TRBJ2-3,.,TRBD2,TGTGCCAGCAGCGTAGGAGCGGGAGAGGGCACAGATACGCAGTATTTT,CASSVGAGEGTDTQYF
TRBV24-1,TRBJ1-1,once,.,TGTGCCACCAGTGTGGGGGCAGAGCATGAAGCTTTCTTT,CATSVGAEHEAFF
TRBV7-7,TRBJ2-5,few,TRBD2,TGTGCCAGCAGCCTACTAGCGGGAGGCCCCACAGAGACCCAGTACTTC,CASSLLAGGPTETQYF
TRBV7-3,TRBJ1-1,.,TRBD1,TGTGCCAGCAGCTTAAATCCAGGGGGGACTGAAGCTTTCTTT,CASSLNPGGTEAFF
TRBV27,TRBJ2-1,.,.,TGTGCCAGCAGTTTTCCAGGGCAGAAACAGTTCTTC,CASSFPGQKQFF
TRBV18,TRBJ2-6,once,.,TGTGCCAGCTCACCAGGTAATCGATGGACACTTTACTCTGGGGCCAACGTCCTGACTTTC,CASSPGNRWTLYSGANVLTF
TRBV2,TRBJ1-2,.,.,TGTGCCAGCAGCCTTCAGAAGAACTATGGCTACACCTTC,CASSLQKNYGYTF
TRBV18,TRBJ2-5,.,.,TGTGCCAGCTCACCACTTACAGGGACATTTCAAGAGACCCAGTACTTC,CASSPLTGTFQETQYF
TRBV7-8,TRBJ2-3,.,.,TGTGCCAGCAGCTTAGAGGTTGAGGCGACAGATACGCAGTATTTT,CASSLEVEATDTQYF
TRBV18,TRBJ1-1,.,.,TGTGCCAGCTCACCTAACCAGGGGAACACTGAAGCTTTCTTT,CASSPNQGNTEAFF
TRBV7-2,TRBJ2-1,.,.,TGTGCCAGCAGCCTCCGAGCGGGTGAGCAGTTCTTC,CASSLRAGEQFF
TRBV3-1/TRBV3-2,TRBJ2-1,.,.,TGTGCCAGCAGCCAAGACCGTGGGAGCCTTTACAATGAGCAGTTCTTC,CASSQDRGSLYNEQFF
TRBV20-1,TRBJ2-2,.,TRBD2,TGCAGTGCTAGTGCGACTAGCGGGACAGCTGGGGAGCTGTTTTTT,CSASATSGTAGELFF
TRBV28,TRBJ2-1,.,TRBD2,TGTGCCAGCAGCAGAGGCGGGAGCTACAATGAGCAGTTCTTC,CASSRGGSYNEQFF
TRBV11-2,TRBJ1-2,.,.,TGTGCCAGCAGCTTAGCTGGGGGCTTGGGCTATGGCTACACCTTC,CASSLAGGLGYGYTF
TRBV20-1,TRBJ2-1,few,TRBD2,TGCAGTGCTAGTTACTCAGCGGGAGGGTTGGGTGAGCAGTTCTTC,CSASYSAGGLGEQFF
TRBV5-1,TRBJ2-1,.,TRBD2,TGCGCCAGCAGCTCCAGCGGGAGCTCCTACAATGAGCAGTTCTTC,CASSSSGSSYNEQFF
TRBV2,TRBJ2-3,.,TRBD2,TGTGCCAGCCGGGGGGAGGAGGGCACAGATACGCAGTATTTT,CASRGEEGTDTQYF
TRBV3-1/TRBV3-2,TRBJ2-7,once,TRBD2,TGTGCCAGCAGCCATCTAATTAGCGGGAGAGGATACGAGCAGTACTTC,CASSHLISGRGYEQYF
TRBV28,TRBJ1-5,.,TRBD1,TGTGCCAGCAGTTTAGGGGTGGGCAGGGGGGACCAGCCCCAGCATTTT,CASSLGVGRGDQPQHF
TRBV5-1,TRBJ1-1,.,TRBD1,TGCGCCAGCAGCTTACAGGGGTCGAACACTGAAGCTTTCTTT,CASSLQGSNTEAFF
TRBV24-1,TRBJ2-7,.,TRBD1,TGTGCCACCAGTGATGCTCGACAGGGTAGGGACGAGCAGTACTTC,CATSDARQGRDEQYF
TRBV5-1,TRBJ1-6,.,.,TGCGCCAGCAGCGGAGGGGGGGATTCACCCCTCCACTTT,CASSGGGDSPLHF
TRBV6-6,TRBJ2-7,.,TRBD2,TGTGCCAGCAGTTATGCGGGAGTCTCCTACGAGCAGTACTTC,CASSYAGVSYEQYF
TRBV7-9,TRBJ1-4,.,TRBD1,TGTGCCAGCAGCTCCCGGGACAGGGGGTTTTCATTCGAAAAACTGTTTTTT,CASSSRDRGFSFEKLFF
TRBV7-2,TRBJ2-3,.,TRBD2,TGTGCCAGCAGCCGGACTAGCGGGAGTGGTATAGATACGCAGTATTTT,CASSRTSGSGIDTQYF
TRBV29-1,TRBJ2-7,.,TRBD2,TGCAGCGTTGAAGGGGTTATGCGGGAGGGGCGCCTCTCCGAGCAGTACTTC,CSVEGVMREGRLSEQYF
TRBV7-2,TRBJ2-7,.,TRBD1,TGTGCCAGCAGCTTTGTTTTCGGCAGGGGGCAGAGGAAGTACGAGCAGTACTTC,CASSFVFGRGQRKYEQYF
TRBV19,TRBJ2-5,once,TRBD1,TGTGCCAGTAGTCCTTGGACAGGGGAGGAGACCCAGTACTTC,CASSPWTGEETQYF
TRBV7-2,TRBJ1-5,.,TRBD1,TGTGCCAGCAGCTTAAGGGTGACAGGGTCTCGGGGCAATCAGCCCCAGCATTTT,CASSLRVTGSRGNQPQHF
TRBV5-4,TRBJ2-5,.,.,TGTGCCAGCAGCTTGGCCTTTGGGAGTTCAAAGACCCAGTACTTC,CASSLAFGSSKTQYF
TRBV12-3/TRBV12-4,TRBJ2-1,.,.,TGTGCCAGCAGCCGTCTGAGCAATGAGCAGTTCTTC,CASSRLSNEQFF
TRBV5-1,TRBJ2-2,.,TRBD2,TGCGCCAGCAGCCCGGGACTAGCGGGAGTAGGCACCGGGGAGCTGTTTTTT,CASSPGLAGVGTGELFF
TRBV14,TRBJ2-7,.,.,TGTGCCAGCAGCCAGGCCACCTACGAGCAGTACTTC,CASSQATYEQYF
TRBV19,TRBJ2-7,.,.,TGTGCCAGTAGTGCGGGCTCCTCCTACGAGCAGTACTTC,CASSAGSSYEQYF
TRBV9,TRBJ1-5,.,TRBD1,TGTGCCAGCAGCACCGGGACAGACCGAAATCAGCCCCAGCATTTT,CASSTGTDRNQPQHF
TRBV12-3/TRBV12-4,TRBJ1-3,.,.,TGTGCCAGCAGGTTCAACTCTGGAAACACCATATATTTT,CASRFNSGNTIYF